A single sample is the source of the 25 T cell receptor beta chains below, sequenced in a study of blood T cell repertoires in COVID-19. Assay: immunoSEQ multiplex PCR; the TCRdb copy retains only in-frame clones and omits some. The sample records around 270,000 clones, around 82% being singletons. The sample taken for sequencing was peripheral blood. These TCRs come from a human donor with COVID-19, enrolled during active disease. The donor label of this sample is uncertain.

This clone was found a few times. The chain uses TRBV24-1 and TRBJ2-1, with a weak D call TRBD1 (6 bases). CDR1 is KGHDR, CDR2 SFDVKD, per germline. This CDR3 spans 14 amino acids. V dropped 6 bases and J dropped 2 bases, with 10 bases sitting between them. CDR3 sequence (DNA): TGTGCCACCAGTCGACAGGCCCCCTACAATGAGCAGTTCTTC. Translation gives CATSRQAPYNEQFF.

This clone was seen a single time. The V and J genes are TRBV14 and TRBJ2-2, with D possibly matching TRBD2 (6 bases). The CDR3 runs to 14 residues. Germline V CDR1 and CDR2: SGHDN, FVKESK. Trimming removed 5 bases from V and 5 bases from J, with 12 bases in between. The CDR3 DNA follows: TGTGCCAGCAGCATCCTACGGGAGACCGGGGAGCTGTTTTTT. It encodes CASSILRETGELFF.

The chain has TRBV15 and TRBJ2-2; 15 bases map to TRBD2. This CDR3 has 15 amino acids. V lost 8 bases to trimming and J lost 6 bases; unmatched junction nucleotides: 4. In germline, CDR1 is LNHNV, CDR2 YYDKDF (reference sequence). CDR3 loop: CATGRTSGRAGELFF. The CDR3 nucleotides read TGTGCCACCGGTAGGACTAGCGGGAGGGCCGGGGAGCTGTTTTTT.

The V and J genes are TRBV27 and TRBJ1-5; 7 bases map to TRBD1. J was trimmed by 0 bases and V by 6 bases; bases with no gene match: 5. The V gene's germline CDR1 is MNHEY and CDR2 SMNVEV (reference sequence). The CDR3 consists of 15 residues. The CDR3 loop reads CASSPQGNSNQPQHF. CDR3 DNA: TGTGCCAGCAGCCCACAGGGGAATAGCAATCAGCCCCAGCATTTT.

The chain uses TRBV9 and TRBJ2-1, with D perhaps TRBD2 (6 bases). V was trimmed by 6 bases and J by 4 bases, leaving 17 bases between them. The CDR3 is 15 amino acids. CDR1 and CDR2 from the germline V gene are SGDLS and YYNGEE. For the CDR3, the DNA is TGTGCCAGCACCAGAGCCGGGGGAGGTTACAATGAGCAGTTCTTC. Protein sequence: CASTRAGGGYNEQFF. The full variable domain, completed using reference TRBV9 and TRBJ2-1, is DSGVTQTPKHLITATGQRVTLRCSPRSGDLSVYWYQQSLDQGLQFLIQYYNGEERAKGNILERFSAQQFPDLHSELNLSSLELGDSALYFCASTRAGGGYNEQFFGPGTRLTVL.

This clone was counted a single time. The V gene is TRBV11-2, the J gene TRBJ1-3; D is unresolved. Trimming removed 5 bases at V and 7 bases at J, with 21 bases between. CDR1 and CDR2 from the germline V gene are SGHAT and FQNNGV. The CDR3 is made up of 16 amino acids. CDR3 sequence reads: CASSLRAASDYNTIYF. The CDR3 region has the DNA TGTGCCAGCAGCCTGAGGGCCGCTTCTGATTACAACACCATATATTTT. The whole variable domain, filled in from reference TRBV11-2 and TRBJ1-3, reads EAGVAQSPRYKIIEKRQSVAFWCNPISGHATLYWYQQILGQGPKLLIQFQNNGVVDDSQLPKDRFSAERLKGVDSTLKIQPAKLEDSAVYLCASSLRAASDYNTIYFGEGSWLTVV.

This sequence joins TRBV11-3 and TRBJ1-1, with unresolved D. The CDR3 is 14 residues long. The V end lost 1 base, the J end lost 4 bases, and 10 bases lay between the germline ends. Germline V gene data show CDR1 as SGHNT and CDR2 as YENEEA. The CDR3 nucleotides read TGTGCCAGCAGCTTAGGAGGCCTGAGCACTGAAGCTTTCTTT. Amino acid sequence: CASSLGGLSTEAFF.

The rearrangement joins TRBV2 to TRBJ2-3, with D possibly matching TRBD2 (6 bases). V lost 4 bases, J lost 8 bases, and 10 bases lay in between. This CDR3 spans 12 amino acids. The germline gives CDR1 SNHLY, CDR2 FYNNEI. CDR3 amino acids: CASSALGGTQYF. In DNA, the CDR3 is TGTGCCAGCAGTGCGCTCGGGGGTACGCAGTATTTT.

The chain employs TRBV4-1 and TRBJ1-2; 8 bases align to TRBD1. Per the germline V gene, CDR1 is MGHRA and CDR2 is YSYEKL. The CDR3 totals 16 residues. V trimming: 1 base; J trimming: 6 bases; junction bases outside the gene matches: 10. This CDR3 reads CASSQVTRTGNNGYTF. CDR3 DNA: TGCGCCAGCAGCCAAGTAACGAGGACAGGGAATAATGGCTACACCTTC.

The chain has TRBV28 and TRBJ2-7; 10 nucleotides line up with TRBD1. V gave up 4 bases and J gave up 2 bases; unmatched junction bases: 5. The length of the CDR3 is 15 residues. Germline V gives CDR1 MDHEN, CDR2 SYDVKM. The CDR3 sequence is CASSSPGQGPYEQYF. The DNA of the CDR3 is TGTGCCAGCAGTTCACCGGGACAGGGGCCCTACGAGCAGTACTTC.

In this sample, this clone turned up a few times. The chain has TRBV12-3 or TRBV12-4 and TRBJ1-2, with D perhaps matching TRBD1 (6 bases). Trimming removed 4 bases from V and 5 bases from J, with 11 bases in between. The CDR3 length is 13 residues. DNA of the CDR3: TGTGCCAGCAGTTATCAGGGGCGGTATGGCTACACCTTC. Translated, it gives CASSYQGRYGYTF.

The chain combines TRBV5-6 with TRBJ1-1; D remains ambiguous. The germline V gene has CDR1 SGHDT and CDR2 YYEEEE. This CDR3 has 13 residues. Trimming left V 3 bases short and J 8 bases short, with 14 bases between. The CDR3 nucleotides read TGTGCCAGCAGCTACAGCCCCGGGAGAGAAGCTTTCTTT. This gives the protein CASSYSPGREAFF.

The sample holds one count of this clone. The chain recombines TRBV15 with TRBJ2-5; 8 positions match TRBD2. The CDR3 spans 16 residues. V was pared by 0 bases and J by 0 bases, with 3 bases of the junction left unmatched. Germline assignment: CDR1 LNHNV and CDR2 YYDKDF (reference sequence). CDR3 loop: CATSREYGGDQETQYF. CDR3 sequence (DNA): TGTGCCACCAGCAGAGAGTACGGGGGGGACCAAGAGACCCAGTACTTC.

The genes are TRBV4-2 and TRBJ1-5; 7 bases fit TRBD1. From germline, CDR1 is LGHNA and CDR2 YNFKEQ. The trim removed 4 bases at V and 4 bases at J, leaving 4 bases unmatched. The length of the CDR3 is 14 residues. CDR3 region: CASSLGTDNQPQHF. For the CDR3, the DNA is TGTGCCAGCAGCCTCGGGACAGATAATCAGCCCCAGCATTTT.

The rearrangement joins TRBV4-3 to TRBJ2-7; perhaps TRBD2 as D (6 bases). Looked up from germline, CDR1 is LGHNA and CDR2 is YSLEER. V lost 1 base to trimming and J lost 6 bases, with 13 bases between them. This CDR3 contains 14 residues. CDR3 bases: TGCGCCAGCAGCCAAGCCTATCGGGGGTCCGAGCAGTACTTC. The encoded protein is CASSQAYRGSEQYF.

The chain links TRBV12-5 to TRBJ2-7; D not resolved. The CDR3 has 15 residues. Trimming removed 6 bases at V and 2 bases at J, with 17 bases between. From germline, CDR1 is LGHNT and CDR2 FRNRAP. The CDR3: CASGRQDPYTYEQYF. CDR3 bases: TGTGCTAGTGGCAGGCAAGATCCTTACACCTACGAGCAGTACTTC.

The V gene is TRBV19, the J gene TRBJ1-5; the match to TRBD1 covers 9 bases. The CDR3 loop spans 18 amino acids. With 4 bases clipped from V and 3 bases from J, the junction kept 13 bases outside the gene matches. Germline assignment: CDR1 LNHDA and CDR2 SQIVND (reference sequence). CDR3 sequence (DNA): TGTGCCAGTAGTAAGGTGTCCGGACAGGGGTACTACAATCAGCCCCAGCATTTT. The encoded protein is CASSKVSGQGYYNQPQHF.

This clone was detected once. The chain links TRBV2 to TRBJ1-2; 7 positions match TRBD1. Germline V gives CDR1 SNHLY, CDR2 FYNNEI. This CDR3 has 14 amino acids. V was clipped by 0 bases and J by 5 bases; unmatched bases: 3. CDR3 sequence (DNA): TGTGCCAGCAGTGAAGCAGGGGGCAGGTATGGCTACACCTTC. It translates to CASSEAGGRYGYTF.

The gene calls are TRBV11-1 and TRBJ2-5; 10 bases match TRBD2. This CDR3 has 15 residues. The germline V gene encodes CDR1 SGHAT and CDR2 FQDESV (reference sequence). The V segment lost 5 bases and the J segment 5 bases; nucleotides outside the gene matches: 8. CDR3 protein: CASSPSGSVRETQYF. The CDR3 region has the DNA TGTGCCAGCAGCCCTAGCGGGAGTGTCAGGGAGACCCAGTACTTC.

The chain couples TRBV7-3 to TRBJ1-1, with unresolved D. The V end lost 4 bases, the J end lost 0 bases, and 18 bases lay between the germline ends. This CDR3 region has 17 residues. Germline values: CDR1 SGHTA, CDR2 FQGTGA. This CDR3 reads CASSSVNWAPLNTEAFF. DNA of the CDR3: TGTGCCAGCAGCTCAGTAAATTGGGCCCCCCTGAACACTGAAGCTTTCTTT.

The gene calls are TRBV5-1 and TRBJ1-6; D ambiguous. Trimming removed 3 bases from V and 6 bases from J, with 7 bases in between. In germline, CDR1 is SGHRS, CDR2 YFSETQ. The CDR3 runs 13 residues. The CDR3 region is CASSSEGNSPLHF. The CDR3 DNA reads TGCGCCAGCAGCTCAGAGGGTAATTCACCCCTCCACTTT. Filled out from reference TRBV5-1 and TRBJ1-6, the complete variable domain reads KAGVTQTPRYLIKTRGQQVTLSCSPISGHRSVSWYQQTPGQGLQFLFEYFSETQRNKGNFPGRFSGRQFSNSRSEMNVSTLELGDSALYLCASSSEGNSPLHFGNGTRLTVT.

V usage is TRBV2 and J usage is TRBJ2-5; D is perhaps TRBD1 (6 bases). The CDR3 length is 15 residues. The germline V and J ends were trimmed by 2 bases and 1 base, with 11 bases remaining between them. CDR1 is SNHLY and CDR2 is FYNNEI in the germline V gene. The CDR3 DNA follows: TGTGCCAGCAGTGAACACAGGGCGAGCCAAGAGACCCAGTACTTC. This gives the protein CASSEHRASQETQYF.

The chain recombines TRBV28 with TRBJ2-1, with TRBD1 as a possible D gene (6 bases). The germline V gene encodes CDR1 MDHEN and CDR2 SYDVKM. The V end lost 2 bases, the J end lost 5 bases, and 13 bases lay between the germline ends. The CDR3 loop spans 15 amino acids. CDR3 in amino acids: CASSLTGGGHNEQFF. As DNA, the CDR3 is TGTGCCAGCAGTTTAACTGGGGGCGGACACAATGAGCAGTTCTTC.

This chain connects TRBV7-8 to TRBJ2-5; TRBD2 agrees at 9 bases. The germline V gene encodes CDR1 SGHVS and CDR2 FQNEAQ. The ends lost 3 bases at V and 4 bases at J; junction bases unmatched: 3. The CDR3 is 14 residues long. The CDR3 DNA follows: TGTGCCAGCAGCTTTGATAGCGGGAGAGAGACCCAGTACTTC. Encoded protein: CASSFDSGRETQYF.

This rearrangement joins TRBV27 to TRBJ2-1; possibly TRBD2 for D (5 bases). In germline, CDR1 is MNHEY, CDR2 SMNVEV (reference sequence). V lost 1 base and J lost 6, with 19 bases in between. The CDR3 runs 17 residues. The chain's CDR3 is CASSLYGRAGGVNEQFF. The CDR3 DNA reads as TGTGCCAGCAGTTTATACGGACGGGCAGGAGGTGTCAATGAGCAGTTCTTC.